The 20 T cell receptor beta chains below all came from one sample that was sequenced in a study of cytomegalovirus exposure and HLA in healthy donors. A multiplex PCR was run with 60 Vbeta primers and 13 Jbeta primers. TCRdb's copy holds only in-frame clones and misses some; the assay was immunoSEQ multiplex PCR. Of around 200,000 clones listed, around 86% are singletons. Sequencing was performed on PBMCs. These receptor sequences come from a woman between 50 and 59 years old in good health and CMV-seropositive.

The chain uses TRBV9 and TRBJ1-2; 7 nucleotides match TRBD1. The V gene's germline CDR1 is SGDLS and CDR2 YYNGEE. This CDR3 comprises 15 residues. Losses at the gene ends were 0 bases for V and 5 bases for J; bases not matched to a gene: 7. Here the CDR3 DNA reads TGTGCCAGCAGCGTAGAAGGGGGCGGTGGGTATGGCTACACCTTC. It yields the protein CASSVEGGGGYGYTF. Variable domain in full (rest from reference TRBV9 and TRBJ1-2): DSGVTQTPKHLITATGQRVTLRCSPRSGDLSVYWYQQSLDQGLQFLIQYYNGEERAKGNILERFSAQQFPDLHSELNLSSLELGDSALYFCASSVEGGGGYGYTFGSGTRLTVV.

This clone was counted between two and nine times. The chain couples TRBV5-1 to TRBJ1-1, with no clear D. Deletions cut 0 bases from V and 2 bases from J, with 8 bases between. CDR1 and CDR2 from the germline V gene are SGHRS and YFSETQ. The CDR3 length is 14 residues. CDR3 region: CASSLEWANTEAFF. The CDR3 DNA reads TGCGCCAGCAGCTTGGAATGGGCTAACACTGAAGCTTTCTTT.

The chain links TRBV27 to TRBJ1-2; 7 bases agree with TRBD1. The CDR3 is 17 amino acids. With V trimmed by 4 bases and J by 2 bases, 13 bases remained unmatched. Germline V lookup: CDR1 MNHEY, CDR2 SMNVEV (reference sequence). Here the CDR3 reads CASSSIVNPGQNYGYTF. CDR3 nucleotide sequence: TGTGCCAGCAGTTCCATAGTTAATCCGGGACAGAACTATGGCTACACCTTC.

This rearrangement joins TRBV29-1 to TRBJ2-3, with a possible D match to TRBD2 (5 bases). V dropped 4 bases and J dropped 15 bases, with 14 bases sitting between them. Per the germline V gene, CDR1 is SQVTM and CDR2 is ANQGSEA. The CDR3 loop spans 10 amino acids. The CDR3 bases are TGCAGCGTTGGCCAGCTAGCATCATATTTT. It encodes CSVGQLASYF.

The rearrangement uses TRBV5-8 and TRBJ1-5; a weak D match, TRBD1 (5 bases). The CDR3 is made up of 12 amino acids. The germline V and J ends were trimmed by 4 bases and 6 bases, with 8 bases remaining between them. From germline, CDR1 is SGHTS and CDR2 YDEGEE. The CDR3: CASSGAIQPQHF. The CDR3 DNA sequence: TGTGCCAGCAGCGGGGCCATTCAGCCCCAGCATTTT.

The genes are TRBV5-6 and TRBJ2-7, with no clear D. Germline V gene data show CDR1 as SGHDT and CDR2 as YYEEEE. This CDR3 spans 14 amino acids. Trimming pared 0 bases from V and 4 bases from J, leaving 11 bases between. CDR3 nucleotide sequence: TGTGCCAGCAGCTTGGCTGGTCTAATATACGAGCAGTACTTC. It is translated as CASSLAGLIYEQYF. Supplemented by reference TRBV5-6 and TRBJ2-7, the full variable domain reads DAGVTQSPTHLIKTRGQQVTLRCSPKSGHDTVSWYQQALGQGPQFIFQYYEEEERQRGNFPDRFSGHQFPNYSSELNVNALLLGDSALYLCASSLAGLIYEQYFGPGTRLTVT.

J is TRBJ2-7 and V is TRBV7-2; D is perhaps TRBD1 (6 bases). CDR3 length: 13 amino acids. V lost 5 bases, J lost 9 bases, and 17 bases lay in between. Germline CDR1 and CDR2: SGHTA and FQGNSA. CDR3 amino acids: CASSQTNRVVQYF. The CDR3 bases are TGTGCCAGCAGCCAAACTAACAGGGTCGTGCAGTACTTC.

This chain connects TRBV30 to TRBJ1-1; maybe TRBD1 (5 bases). The length of the CDR3 is 17 residues. Germline CDR1 is GTSNPN and CDR2 is SVGIG (reference sequence). With 0 bases removed from V and 0 bases from J, the gap between germline ends came to 17 bases. The CDR3: CAWSVGRDFPMNTEAFF. CDR3 in DNA: TGTGCCTGGAGTGTGGGCAGGGACTTCCCCATGAACACTGAAGCTTTCTTT.

The V gene is TRBV7-8, the J gene TRBJ1-6, with 10 bases identical to TRBD1. J was trimmed by 0 bases and V by 3 bases; bases with no gene match: 5. CDR1 and CDR2 (germline): SGHVS, FQNEAQ. This CDR3 is 18 amino acids long. CDR3 sequence (DNA): TGTGCCAGCAGCTTGGGACAGGGGCGAAGCTCCTATAATTCACCCCTCCACTTT. This sequence encodes CASSLGQGRSSYNSPLHF. The variable domain in full, completed from reference TRBV7-8 and TRBJ1-6, reads GAGVSQSPRYKVAKRGQDVALRCDPISGHVSLFWYQQALGQGPEFLTYFQNEAQLDKSGLPSDRFFAERPEGSVSTLKIQRTQQEDSAVYLCASSLGQGRSSYNSPLHFGNGTRLTVT.

The rearrangement uses TRBV10-1 and TRBJ2-1; D perhaps matches TRBD2 (5 bases). CDR1 is WNHNN, CDR2 SYGVQD, per germline (reference sequence). CDR3 length equals 16 residues. Trimming removed 0 bases from V and 2 bases from J, with 11 bases in between. CDR3 residues: CASSESASPPYNEQFF. The CDR3 region has the DNA TGCGCCAGCAGTGAGTCGGCTAGCCCACCCTACAATGAGCAGTTCTTC.

The chain employs TRBV28 and TRBJ1-1; D gene ambiguous. CDR3 length equals 13 residues. V lost 4 bases and J 12 bases, leaving 18 bases between the germline ends. Germline CDR1 and CDR2: MDHEN and SYDVKM. DNA of the CDR3: TGTGCCAGCAGTTCCGTCCCGGTCCTTTTTTCTTTCTTT. Translation: CASSSVPVLFSFF.

The rearrangement uses TRBV9 and TRBJ2-1, with TRBD2 as a possible D gene (6 bases). CDR1 is SGDLS and CDR2 is YYNGEE in the germline V gene. V lost 4 bases, J lost 10 bases, and 15 bases lay in between. The CDR3 contains 13 residues. CDR3 DNA: TGTGCCAGCAGCCCCCTTCGGGCGGGAGAGCAGTTCTTC. This codes for CASSPLRAGEQFF.

The chain combines TRBV5-8 with TRBJ1-2; 7 nucleotides agree with TRBD1. CDR3 length equals 15 residues. Losses at the gene ends were 4 bases for V and 2 bases for J; bases not matched to a gene: 8. Germline V gene lookup returns CDR1 SGHTS and CDR2 YDEGEE. CDR3 sequence: CASSAGPRGNYGYTF. CDR3 coding DNA: TGTGCCAGCAGCGCGGGCCCCAGGGGGAACTATGGCTACACCTTC.

The chain uses TRBV18 and TRBJ1-4, with D perhaps matching TRBD1 (6 bases). Looked up from germline, CDR1 is KGHSH and CDR2 is LQKENI. Trimming left V 3 bases short and J 7 bases short, with 12 bases between. The CDR3 spans 14 residues. The CDR3 DNA reads TGTGCCAGCTCACCGAGGGCCAGGGGTGAAAAACTGTTTTTT. Residues: CASSPRARGEKLFF.

The chain carries TRBV2 and TRBJ1-5, with 9 bases fitting TRBD1. V shed 4 bases and J 6 bases; nucleotides not matched to a gene: 7. Germline lookup yields CDR1 SNHLY and CDR2 FYNNEI. This CDR3 has 15 amino acids. CDR3 nucleotide sequence: TGTGCCAGCAGTGTGGGACAGGGAGGGGGTCAGCCCCAGCATTTT. Its protein is CASSVGQGGGQPQHF.

The chain has TRBV7-2 and TRBJ2-5; D is undetermined. Germline CDR1 is SGHTA and CDR2 is FQGNSA. The CDR3 is 13 residues long. V was shortened by 4 bases and J by 2 bases, with 8 bases between the two germline ends. The CDR3 spells CASSSRLQETQYF. The CDR3, as DNA: TGTGCCAGCAGCTCCAGGTTACAAGAGACCCAGTACTTC. Together with reference TRBV7-2 and TRBJ2-5, the CDR3 gives the full variable domain: GAGVSQSPSNKVTEKGKDVELRCDPISGHTALYWYRQSLGQGLEFLIYFQGNSAPDKSGLPSDRFSAERTGGSVSTLTIQRTQQEDSAVYLCASSSRLQETQYFGPGTRLLVL.

The chain has TRBV5-6 and TRBJ2-4, with 7 nucleotides matching TRBD1. The CDR3 consists of 17 residues. The germline V gene has CDR1 SGHDT and CDR2 YYEEEE. V was clipped by 3 bases and J by 7 bases; unmatched bases: 16. The CDR3 DNA reads TGTGCCAGCAGCTGGGGCCCGACAGGGATATCGGATAACATTCAGTACTTC. Its translation: CASSWGPTGISDNIQYF.

This clone came up once. The chain carries TRBV10-3 and TRBJ2-2; a possible D gene is TRBD1 (5 bases). The V gene lost 6 bases and the J gene lost 1 base, with 9 bases spanning the gap. CDR3 length: 14 residues. From germline, CDR1 is ENHRY and CDR2 SYGVKD. The CDR3 DNA sequence: TGTGCCATCAGGGCTAGGGGGAACACCGGGGAGCTGTTTTTT. Its translation: CAIRARGNTGELFF.

With respect to this clone: The same CDR3 can be traced to other DNA sequences in this sample. V gene TRBV10-1 combines with J gene TRBJ1-2, with 7 positions matching TRBD1. V was pared by 4 bases and J by 8 bases, with 7 bases of the junction left unmatched. This CDR3 contains 13 residues. Germline CDR1 is WNHNN and CDR2 is SYGVQD (reference sequence). This chain's CDR3 is CASSAGTGAGYTF. CDR3 coding DNA: TGCGCCAGCAGTGCGGGCACAGGGGCCGGCTACACCTTC.

This chain joins TRBV5-1 and TRBJ1-1; 8 bases are shared with TRBD1. Germline CDR1 is SGHRS and CDR2 is YFSETQ. V was clipped by 2 bases and J by 1 base; unmatched bases: 4. The length of the CDR3 is 15 residues. Here the CDR3 reads CASSFGTGQNTEAFF. The CDR3 nucleotides read TGCGCCAGCAGCTTCGGGACAGGACAGAACACTGAAGCTTTCTTT.